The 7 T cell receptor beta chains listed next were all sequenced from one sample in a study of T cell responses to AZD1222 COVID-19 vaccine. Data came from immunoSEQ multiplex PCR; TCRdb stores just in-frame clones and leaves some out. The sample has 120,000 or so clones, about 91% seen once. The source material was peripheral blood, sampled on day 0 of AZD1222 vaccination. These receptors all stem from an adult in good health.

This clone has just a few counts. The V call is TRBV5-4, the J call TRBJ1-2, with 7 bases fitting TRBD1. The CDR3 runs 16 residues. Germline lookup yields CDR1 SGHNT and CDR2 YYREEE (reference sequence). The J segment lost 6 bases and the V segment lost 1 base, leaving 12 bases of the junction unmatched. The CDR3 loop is CASSLNGQAHKNGYTF. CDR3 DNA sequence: TGTGCCAGCAGCTTGAACGGACAGGCGCATAAGAATGGCTACACCTTC.

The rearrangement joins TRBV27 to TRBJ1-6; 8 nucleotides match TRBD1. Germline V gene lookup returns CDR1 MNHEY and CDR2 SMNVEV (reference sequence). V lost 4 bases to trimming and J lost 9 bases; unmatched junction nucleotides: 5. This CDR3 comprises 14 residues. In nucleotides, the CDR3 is TGTGCCAGCAGTTATACAGGGGGGGGTTCACCCCTCCACTTT. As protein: CASSYTGGGSPLHF.

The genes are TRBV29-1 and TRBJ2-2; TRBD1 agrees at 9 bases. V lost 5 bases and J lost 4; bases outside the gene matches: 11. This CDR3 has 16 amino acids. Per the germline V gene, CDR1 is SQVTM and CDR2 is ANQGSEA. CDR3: CSVFDRGTGGTGELFF. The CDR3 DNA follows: TGCAGCGTTTTTGACAGGGGGACGGGGGGCACCGGGGAGCTGTTTTTT.

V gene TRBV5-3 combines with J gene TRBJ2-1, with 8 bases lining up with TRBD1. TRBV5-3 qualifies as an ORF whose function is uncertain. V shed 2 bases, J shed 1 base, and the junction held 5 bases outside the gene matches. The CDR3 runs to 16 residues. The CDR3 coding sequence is TGTGCCAGAAGCTTCCGTCAGGGGGCATCCTACAATGAGCAGTTCTTC. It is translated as CARSFRQGASYNEQFF.

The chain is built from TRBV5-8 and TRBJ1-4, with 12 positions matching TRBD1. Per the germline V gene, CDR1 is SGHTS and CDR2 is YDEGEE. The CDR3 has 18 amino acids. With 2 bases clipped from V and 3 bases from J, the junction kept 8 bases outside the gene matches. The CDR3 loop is CASSLVPGQGASNEKLFF. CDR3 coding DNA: TGTGCCAGCAGCTTAGTCCCGGGACAGGGGGCGTCTAATGAAAAACTGTTTTTT. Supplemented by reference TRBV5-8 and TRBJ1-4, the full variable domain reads EAGVTQSPTHLIKTRGQQATLRCSPISGHTSVYWYQQALGLGLQFLLWYDEGEERNRGNFPPRFSGRQFPNYSSELNVNALELEDSALYLCASSLVPGQGASNEKLFFGSGTQLSVL.

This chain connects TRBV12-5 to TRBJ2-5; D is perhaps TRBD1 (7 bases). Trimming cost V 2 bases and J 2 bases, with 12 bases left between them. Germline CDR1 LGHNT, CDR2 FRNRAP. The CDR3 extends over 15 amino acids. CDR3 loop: CASGLSTGRQETQYF. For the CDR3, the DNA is TGTGCTAGTGGTTTGTCGACAGGGAGGCAAGAGACCCAGTACTTC.

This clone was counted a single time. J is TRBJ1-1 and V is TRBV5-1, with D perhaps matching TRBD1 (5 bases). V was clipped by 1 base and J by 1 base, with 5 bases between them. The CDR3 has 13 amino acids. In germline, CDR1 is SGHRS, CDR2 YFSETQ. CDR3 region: CASSLQGNTEAFF. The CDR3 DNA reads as TGCGCCAGCAGCTTGCAGGGGAACACTGAAGCTTTCTTT.